This entry lists 28 T cell receptor beta chains sequenced from one sample in a study of cytomegalovirus exposure and HLA in healthy donors. PCR was performed using 60 Vbeta and 13 Jbeta primers. The table came from immunoSEQ multiplex PCR; TCRdb's copy has only in-frame clones and leaves some out. This sample carries 55,000 to 70,000 clones, with 2.4% going to the ten biggest clones. The sequenced sample was PBMCs. The receptors derive from a female donor in good health and CMV-seropositive.

This chain connects TRBV29-1 to TRBJ1-2, with 10 positions matching TRBD1. Per the germline V gene, CDR1 is SQVTM and CDR2 is ANQGSEA. After removal of 3 bases from V and 7 bases from J, the junction contained 8 bases not matched to a gene. The CDR3 extends over 14 amino acids. In DNA form, the CDR3 reads TGCAGCGTTGAGACAGGGGGCGGAGTTATTGGCTACACCTTC. Protein sequence: CSVETGGGVIGYTF. Based on the CDR3 plus reference TRBV29-1 and TRBJ1-2, the full variable domain is SAVISQKPSRDICQRGTSLTIQCQVDSQVTMMFWYRQQPGQSLTLIATANQGSEATYESGFVIDKFPISRPNLTFSTLTVSNMSPEDSSIYLCSVETGGGVIGYTFGSGTRLTVV.

The J gene is TRBJ1-4, the V gene TRBV15, with D possibly matching TRBD1 (5 bases). The germline gives CDR1 LNHNV, CDR2 YYDKDF (reference sequence). This CDR3 region has 14 residues. V lost 3 bases to trimming and J lost 4 bases, with 9 bases between them. CDR3 amino acids: CATSSGGGNEKLFF. The CDR3 DNA follows: TGTGCCACCAGCAGTGGGGGGGGTAATGAAAAACTGTTTTTT.

J is TRBJ2-1 and V is TRBV19; a possible D gene is TRBD2 (6 bases). This CDR3 comprises 15 residues. In germline, CDR1 is LNHDA, CDR2 SQIVND (reference sequence). Trimming stripped 3 bases from V and 7 bases from J, with 16 bases between. The CDR3 coding sequence is TGTGCCAGTAGTATGCCGACGGGAGTAGTGAATGAGCAGTTCTTC. Translation: CASSMPTGVVNEQFF.

The CDR3 sequence is CSAGSGVSTDTQYF. DNA for the CDR3: TGCAGCGCTGGAAGCGGGGTTTCAACAGATACGCAGTATTTT. The V and J genes are TRBV29-1 and TRBJ2-3, with TRBD2 matching 7 bases. CDR3 length: 14 residues. The junction had 10 bases not matched to a gene; V was cut back by 7 bases and J by 3 bases. CDR1 is SQVTM, CDR2 ANQGSEA, per germline.

This chain uses TRBV19 with TRBJ2-7, with a tentative D call TRBD2 (7 bases). Germline-derived CDR1 and CDR2 are LNHDA and SQIVND (reference sequence). The V and J ends lost 6 bases and 3 bases respectively, with 18 bases between them. This CDR3 has 15 residues. The CDR3 reads CASSLRRGGLYEQYF. The DNA for the CDR3 is TGTGCCAGTAGCTTACGAAGGGGGGGACTCTACGAGCAGTACTTC.

The chain is built from TRBV7-8 and TRBJ1-1; the D is unclear. The length of the CDR3 is 13 residues. The V and J ends lost 4 bases and 3 bases respectively, with 9 bases between them. The germline V gene encodes CDR1 SGHVS and CDR2 FQNEAQ. The CDR3 protein is CASSWLGDTEAFF. The DNA for the CDR3 is TGTGCCAGCAGCTGGCTAGGAGACACTGAAGCTTTCTTT.

V usage is TRBV7-2 and J usage is TRBJ2-2, with 8 bases fitting TRBD2. This CDR3 is built from 17 residues. Trimming cost V 0 bases and J 5 bases; bases outside gene matches: 8. Germline V CDR1 and CDR2: SGHTA, FQGNSA. As DNA, the CDR3 is TGTGCCAGCAGCTTAGCGTTGACTAGCGTTCTAACCGGGGAGCTGTTTTTT. This sequence encodes CASSLALTSVLTGELFF.

As for this clone: Mismatch with germline at one junction end may stem from a read error. Within the sample, other DNA sequences also encode this same CDR3. This sequence joins TRBV7-2 and TRBJ1-6, with D unresolved. CDR3 length: 13 amino acids. The germline gives CDR1 SGHTA, CDR2 FQGNSA. This CDR3 is CASSLAQDSPLHF. DNA of the CDR3: TGTGCCAGCAGCTTAGCGCAGGATTCACCCCTACACTTT.

This chain links TRBV9 with TRBJ2-7, with 7 bases aligning to TRBD1. CDR1 and CDR2 (germline): SGDLS, YYNGEE. This CDR3 spans 15 amino acids. V was clipped by 0 bases and J by 2 bases; unmatched bases: 5. The CDR3 spells CASSVATGQAYEQYF. The CDR3 DNA sequence: TGTGCCAGCAGCGTAGCTACAGGACAGGCCTACGAGCAGTACTTC.

CDR3 amino acids: CAWSGETEAFF. The CDR3 bases are TGTGCCTGGAGCGGGGAAACTGAAGCTTTCTTT. The V and J genes are TRBV30 and TRBJ1-1; D is ambiguous. V lost 3 bases and J 5 bases, leaving 7 bases between the germline ends. Germline V gene data show CDR1 as GTSNPN and CDR2 as SVGIG (reference sequence). The CDR3 loop spans 11 amino acids.

The CDR3 reads CASSQGPFPGGNQPQHF. The CDR3 coding sequence is TGCGCCAGCAGCCAAGGCCCTTTTCCGGGAGGCAATCAGCCCCAGCATTTT. The chain links TRBV4-1 to TRBJ1-5; D not certain. The CDR3 totals 17 residues. Trimming took 1 base from V and 2 from J, leaving 15 bases between them. CDR1 and CDR2 from the germline V gene are MGHRA and YSYEKL.

In DNA form, the CDR3 reads TGCGCCAGCAGCCTGACTAGCGACTCCTACAATGAGCAGTTCTTC. This sequence encodes CASSLTSDSYNEQFF. The chain carries TRBV10-1 and TRBJ2-1; 8 bases are a match to TRBD2. Looked up from germline, CDR1 is WNHNN and CDR2 is SYGVQD (reference sequence). The CDR3 loop spans 15 amino acids. The ends lost 6 bases at V and 0 bases at J; junction bases unmatched: 4.

As for this clone: Other DNA sequences in the same sample also yield this CDR3. The chain employs TRBV4-3 and TRBJ2-7; no firm D call. CDR3 size: 15 residues. The germline CDR1 and CDR2 sequences are LGHNA and YSLEER. Trimming removed 0 bases from V and 7 bases from J, with 16 bases in between. The CDR3 reads CASSQEALLITEQYF. CDR3 sequence (DNA): TGCGCCAGCAGCCAAGAAGCATTACTGATCACTGAGCAGTACTTC.

This chain links TRBV5-1 with TRBJ2-7; TRBD1 agrees at 10 bases. Trimming took 5 bases from V and 5 from J; bases not matched to a gene: 4. Germline V gene sequence: CDR1 SGHRS, CDR2 YFSETQ. The CDR3 runs 13 residues. The DNA of the CDR3 is TGCGCCAGCAGACCCGGGACAGGGGACGAGCAGTACTTC. Protein product: CASRPGTGDEQYF.

CDR3 nucleotides: TGTGCCAGCAGTCCAAGTAGCGCCGGGGAGCTGTTTTTT. It is translated as CASSPSSAGELFF. The chain has TRBV28 and TRBJ2-2; a weak D match, TRBD2 (5 bases). The ends were cut back, 5 bases at V and 6 bases at J, with 10 bases in the middle. There are 13 residues in the CDR3. The V gene's germline CDR1 is MDHEN and CDR2 SYDVKM.

The genes are TRBV27 and TRBJ2-2, with D possibly being TRBD2 (6 bases). The CDR3 runs to 15 residues. V lost 3 bases and J lost 1, with 9 bases in between. The germline gives CDR1 MNHEY, CDR2 SMNVEV (reference sequence). The chain's CDR3 is CASSFRGGNTGELFF. CDR3 sequence (DNA): TGTGCCAGCAGTTTTAGGGGAGGGAACACCGGGGAGCTGTTTTTT.

The V gene is TRBV19, the J gene TRBJ2-3, with 9 bases lining up with TRBD2. Germline lookup yields CDR1 LNHDA and CDR2 SQIVND (reference sequence). Trimming removed 5 bases from V and 0 bases from J; junction bases left unmatched: 12. The length of the CDR3 is 18 residues. CDR3 amino acids: CASSPSGVGGTSTDTQYF. In DNA, the CDR3 is TGTGCCAGTAGTCCTAGCGGGGTCGGAGGAACAAGCACAGATACGCAGTATTTT.

This chain connects TRBV29-1 to TRBJ1-1; 8 bases are a match to TRBD1. CDR1 is SQVTM and CDR2 is ANQGSEA in the germline V gene. CDR3 length: 12 residues. The V gene end was trimmed by 8 bases and the J gene end by 3 bases; junction bases not matched to a gene: 5. This CDR3 reads CSYQGADTEAFF. The CDR3 nucleotides read TGCAGCTACCAGGGGGCTGACACTGAAGCTTTCTTT.

The chain uses TRBV7-9 and TRBJ1-1; TRBD1 is a possible D gene (5 bases). The V end was cut by 4 bases, the J end by 0 bases, with 12 bases between. CDR3 length: 15 residues. The V gene's germline CDR1 is SEHNR and CDR2 FQNEAQ (reference sequence). CDR3 region: CASSSLTVLNTEAFF. CDR3 DNA sequence: TGTGCCAGCAGCTCATTGACAGTATTGAACACTGAAGCTTTCTTT.

The chain uses TRBV25-1 and TRBJ1-4, with D hard to call. CDR1 is MGHDK, CDR2 SYGVNS, per germline. Trimming left V 1 base short and J 7 bases short, with 19 bases between. The CDR3 sequence is 17 residues long. In DNA form, the CDR3 reads TGTGCCAGCAGTGAATTGGGAGGTGAGGTACTTGGTGAAAAACTGTTTTTT. Its protein is CASSELGGEVLGEKLFF.

The J gene is TRBJ2-7, the V gene TRBV7-2; 7 nucleotides align to TRBD1. With 0 bases clipped from V and 3 bases from J, the junction kept 5 bases outside the gene matches. The CDR3 sequence is 15 residues long. Germline loops: CDR1 SGHTA, CDR2 FQGNSA. The CDR3 sequence: CASSLAAGGNYEQYF. The CDR3 nucleotides read TGTGCCAGCAGCTTAGCGGCAGGGGGTAACTACGAGCAGTACTTC.

The J gene is TRBJ2-7, the V gene TRBV27; tentatively, D is TRBD1 (6 bases). CDR1 and CDR2 (germline): MNHEY, SMNVEV (reference sequence). The CDR3 totals 14 residues. Trimming pared 3 bases from V and 2 bases from J, leaving 11 bases between. Here the CDR3 DNA reads TGTGCCAGCAGTTTGACAGGCCGACCCTACGAGCAGTACTTC. Translating gives CASSLTGRPYEQYF.

J is TRBJ1-1 and V is TRBV5-1; D may be TRBD1 (6 bases). The CDR3 sequence is 13 residues long. Per the germline V gene, CDR1 is SGHRS and CDR2 is YFSETQ. V was cut by 5 bases and J by 1 base, with 9 bases left in between. As DNA, the CDR3 is TGCGCCAGCAGTAAGGGGGAGAACACTGAAGCTTTCTTT. Its protein is CASSKGENTEAFF.

The chain carries TRBV27 and TRBJ2-7, with TRBD2 matching over 10 bases. CDR3 length equals 15 residues. CDR1 and CDR2 from the germline V gene are MNHEY and SMNVEV (reference sequence). V shed 6 bases, J shed 2 bases, and the junction held 7 bases outside the gene matches. The CDR3 bases are TGTGCCAGCAGATGGAGCGGGGGGGACACCTACGAGCAGTACTTC. It is translated as CASRWSGGDTYEQYF.

V gene TRBV7-9 combines with J gene TRBJ2-2; a possible D gene is TRBD1 (6 bases). CDR1 and CDR2 from the germline V gene are SEHNR and FQNEAQ (reference sequence). With 5 bases removed from V and 3 bases from J, the gap between germline ends came to 16 bases. This CDR3 comprises 16 residues. This chain's CDR3 is CASSEDREIYTGELFF. The CDR3 DNA follows: TGTGCCAGCAGCGAGGACAGAGAGATATACACCGGGGAGCTGTTTTTT. Drawing the rest from reference TRBV7-9 and TRBJ2-2, the complete variable domain is DTGVSQNPRHKITKRGQNVTFRCDPISEHNRLYWYRQTLGQGPEFLTYFQNEAQLEKSRLLSDRFSAERPKGSFSTLEIQRTEQGDSAMYLCASSEDREIYTGELFFGEGSRLTVL.

The rearrangement joins TRBV9 to TRBJ1-1; D is ambiguous. The ends were cut back, 0 bases at V and 4 bases at J, with 10 bases in the middle. Looked up from germline, CDR1 is SGDLS and CDR2 is YYNGEE. The CDR3 is 14 amino acids. The CDR3 nucleotides read TGTGCCAGCAGCGTAGAGGGAGGGAGCACTGAAGCTTTCTTT. Protein sequence: CASSVEGGSTEAFF.

The J gene is TRBJ1-2, the V gene TRBV30; 10 bases map to TRBD1. The CDR3 sequence is 16 residues long. Germline V gene lookup returns CDR1 GTSNPN and CDR2 SVGIG (reference sequence). Trimming cost V 1 base and J 4 bases; bases outside gene matches: 9. The DNA for the CDR3 is TGTGCCTGGAGTGGGGCCTCGACAGGGGGCGTCTATGGCTACACCTTC. Protein: CAWSGASTGGVYGYTF.

The chain is built from TRBV6-1 and TRBJ2-1, with 7 bases lining up with TRBD2. The length of the CDR3 is 14 residues. The V segment lost 2 bases and the J segment 7 bases; nucleotides outside the gene matches: 5. CDR1 MNHNS and CDR2 SASEGT come from the germline V gene. As DNA, the CDR3 is TGTGCCAGCAGTGAATGGCTCGGGGGGAATGAGCAGTTCTTC. Its protein is CASSEWLGGNEQFF.